The 11 T cell receptor beta chains below were found in one sample sequenced in a study of blood T cell repertoires in COVID-19. TCRdb keeps only in-frame clones here, not all; method: immunoSEQ multiplex PCR. The top ten clones hold around 8.2% of a sample with 150,000 to 200,000 clones, about 86% of them seen once. The sample was peripheral blood. The receptors derive from a man aged 60 to 69 with acute or convalescent COVID-19.

The rearrangement joins TRBV11-2 to TRBJ2-2; TRBD1 aligns across 7 bases. Germline V gene data show CDR1 as SGHAT and CDR2 as FQNNGV. Losses at the gene ends were 3 bases for V and 0 bases for J; bases not matched to a gene: 4. This CDR3 is 16 amino acids long. The CDR3 is CASSLNRGPNTGELFF. The CDR3 DNA reads as TGTGCCAGCAGCTTGAACAGGGGACCGAACACCGGGGAGCTGTTTTTT.

This chain links TRBV13 with TRBJ2-1, with 8 bases that match TRBD2. This CDR3 is built from 17 residues. After removal of 2 bases from V and 2 bases from J, the junction contained 8 bases not matched to a gene. Germline CDR1 and CDR2: PRHDT and FYEKMQ (reference sequence). CDR3 sequence: CASSLYSGTRTYNEQFF. The CDR3 DNA reads TGTGCCAGCAGCTTATATTCCGGGACTAGAACCTACAATGAGCAGTTCTTC.

The CDR3 sequence: CSVGGLAGGVQYF. The CDR3 region has the DNA TGCAGCGTTGGGGGGCTAGCGGGAGGGGTGCAGTACTTC. V is TRBV29-1 and J is TRBJ2-7, with 12 bases lining up with TRBD2. CDR3 length equals 13 residues. Germline assignment: CDR1 SQVTM and CDR2 ANQGSEA. J gave up 9 bases and V 4 bases, and 7 bases lay outside the gene matches.

The chain links TRBV19 to TRBJ2-1, with 8 bases that match TRBD2. This CDR3 is 12 amino acids long. J gave up 7 bases and V 9 bases, and 5 bases lay outside the gene matches. CDR1 and CDR2 (germline): LNHDA, SQIVND (reference sequence). Here the CDR3 DNA reads TGTGCCAGCGGGAGGGTGGCGAATGAGCAGTTCTTC. This codes for CASGRVANEQFF.

This rearrangement joins TRBV4-1 to TRBJ2-7, with 7 bases aligning to TRBD2. The junction had 6 bases not matched to a gene; V was cut back by 2 bases and J by 2 bases. CDR1 and CDR2 (germline): MGHRA, YSYEKL. The CDR3 runs to 15 residues. CDR3 nucleotide sequence: TGCGCCAGCAGCCAACTCAGACTAGCCGCCTACGAGCAGTACTTC. Protein product: CASSQLRLAAYEQYF.

The chain uses TRBV2 and TRBJ2-1, with 10 bases that match TRBD1. With 6 bases clipped from V and 8 bases from J, the junction kept 10 bases outside the gene matches. The CDR3 sequence is 15 residues long. The germline CDR1 and CDR2 sequences are SNHLY and FYNNEI. For the CDR3, the DNA is TGTGCCAGCAGCCTGGACAGGGGGATCATGGATGAGCAGTTCTTC. Amino acid sequence: CASSLDRGIMDEQFF.

Notes on this clone: An end of the junction differs from the germline gene, which may be a read error. The CDR3: CASSLWASGSKPQHF. In DNA, the CDR3 is TGTGCCAGCAGCTTATGGGCCAGCGGGTCAAAGCCCCAGCATTTT. The chain combines TRBV27 with TRBJ1-5; D gene unclear. This CDR3 has 15 amino acids. CDR1 is MNHEY, CDR2 SMNVEV, per germline (reference sequence).

This clone was seen once. The chain combines TRBV7-3 with TRBJ2-1; the match to TRBD1 covers 8 bases. CDR1 SGHTA and CDR2 FQGTGA come from the germline V gene. V dropped 1 base and J dropped 4; count of bases not matched to a gene: 3. The CDR3 sequence is 15 residues long. The CDR3 bases are TGTGCCAGCAGCTTAAGGGGACAGGAGTACAATGAGCAGTTCTTC. Its protein is CASSLRGQEYNEQFF.

V is TRBV11-3 and J is TRBJ2-3, with 9 bases matching TRBD2. CDR1 is SGHNT and CDR2 is YENEEA in the germline V gene. The J segment lost 0 bases and the V segment lost 3 bases, leaving 4 bases of the junction unmatched. The CDR3 totals 16 residues. The CDR3 nucleotides are TGTGCCAGCAGCTTGGGACTAGCCCCAAGCACAGATACGCAGTATTTT. It codes for CASSLGLAPSTDTQYF.

The genes are TRBV25-1 and TRBJ1-6; possibly TRBD1 for D (5 bases). Germline CDR1 reads MGHDK; CDR2 reads SYGVNS. V was clipped by 1 base and J by 5 bases, with 12 bases between them. The CDR3 runs to 16 residues. CDR3 DNA: TGTGCCAGCAGTGAATTTGGGGGGTCGGATAATTCACCCCTCCACTTT. It is translated as CASSEFGGSDNSPLHF.

This clone was detected only once. This rearrangement joins TRBV18 to TRBJ2-7, with 7 bases fitting TRBD1. After removal of 3 bases from V and 2 bases from J, the junction contained 4 bases not matched to a gene. Germline CDR1 and CDR2: KGHSH and LQKENI. The CDR3 loop spans 14 amino acids. CDR3 region: CASSPPGQTYEQYF. In nucleotides, the CDR3 is TGTGCCAGCTCACCCCCGGGACAGACCTACGAGCAGTACTTC.